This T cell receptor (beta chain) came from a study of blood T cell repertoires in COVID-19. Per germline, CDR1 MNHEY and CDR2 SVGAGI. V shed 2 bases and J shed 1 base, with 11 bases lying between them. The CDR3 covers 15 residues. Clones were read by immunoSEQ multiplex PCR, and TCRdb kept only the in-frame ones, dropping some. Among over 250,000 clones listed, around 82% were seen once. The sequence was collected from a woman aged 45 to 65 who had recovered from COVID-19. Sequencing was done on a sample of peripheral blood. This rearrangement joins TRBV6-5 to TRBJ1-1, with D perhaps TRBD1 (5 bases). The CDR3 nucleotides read TGTGCCAGCAGTTACAGTGCAGGGCAGAACACTGAAGCTTTCTTT. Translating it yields CASSYSAGQNTEAFF.